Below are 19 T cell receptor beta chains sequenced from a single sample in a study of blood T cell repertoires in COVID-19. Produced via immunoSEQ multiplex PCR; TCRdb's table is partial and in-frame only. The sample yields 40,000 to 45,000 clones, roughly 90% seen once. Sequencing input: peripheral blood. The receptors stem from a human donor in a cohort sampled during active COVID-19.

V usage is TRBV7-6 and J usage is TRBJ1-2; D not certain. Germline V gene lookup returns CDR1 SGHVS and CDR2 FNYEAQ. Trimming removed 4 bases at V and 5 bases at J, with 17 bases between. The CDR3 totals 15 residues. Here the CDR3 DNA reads TGTGCCAGCAGCTCGTCATCGACCCCGGGGTATGGCTACACCTTC. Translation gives CASSSSSTPGYGYTF.

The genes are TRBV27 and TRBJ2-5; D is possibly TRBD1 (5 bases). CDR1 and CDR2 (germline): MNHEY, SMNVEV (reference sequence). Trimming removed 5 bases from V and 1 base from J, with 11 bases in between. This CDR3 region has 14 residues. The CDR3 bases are TGTGCCAGCAGTCCCCTTGACAGCCAAGAGACCCAGTACTTC. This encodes CASSPLDSQETQYF.

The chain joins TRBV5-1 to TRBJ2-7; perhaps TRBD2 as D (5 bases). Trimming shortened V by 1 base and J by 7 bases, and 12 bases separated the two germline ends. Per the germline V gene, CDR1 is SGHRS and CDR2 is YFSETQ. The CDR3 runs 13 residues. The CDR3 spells CASSLRARREQYF. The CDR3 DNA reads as TGCGCCAGCAGCTTGCGGGCTAGGAGGGAGCAGTACTTC.

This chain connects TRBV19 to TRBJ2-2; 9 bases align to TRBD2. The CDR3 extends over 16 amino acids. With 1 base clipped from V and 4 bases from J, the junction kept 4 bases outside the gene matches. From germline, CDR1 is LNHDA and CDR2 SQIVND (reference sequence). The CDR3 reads CASSIVGTSTTGELFF. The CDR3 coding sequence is TGTGCCAGTAGTATAGTAGGGACTAGCACCACCGGGGAGCTGTTTTTT.

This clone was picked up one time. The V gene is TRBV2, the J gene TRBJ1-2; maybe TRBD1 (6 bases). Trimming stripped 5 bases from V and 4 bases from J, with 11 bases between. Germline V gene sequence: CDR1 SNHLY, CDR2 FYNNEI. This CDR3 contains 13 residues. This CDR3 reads CASSPTGSYGYTF. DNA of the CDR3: TGTGCCAGCAGTCCCACAGGGAGCTATGGCTACACCTTC.

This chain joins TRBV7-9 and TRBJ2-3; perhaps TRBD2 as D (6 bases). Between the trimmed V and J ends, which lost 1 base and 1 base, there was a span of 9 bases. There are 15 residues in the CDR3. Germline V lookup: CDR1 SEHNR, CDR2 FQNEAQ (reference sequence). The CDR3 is CASSLVQRGTDTQYF. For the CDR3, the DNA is TGTGCCAGCAGCTTAGTTCAGCGGGGCACAGATACGCAGTATTTT.

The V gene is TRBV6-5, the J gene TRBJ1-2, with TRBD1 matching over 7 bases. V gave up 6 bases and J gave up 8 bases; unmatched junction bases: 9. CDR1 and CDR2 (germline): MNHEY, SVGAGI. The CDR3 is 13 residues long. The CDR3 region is CASRNRGREGYTF. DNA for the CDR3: TGTGCCAGCAGGAACAGGGGCCGGGAAGGCTACACCTTC.

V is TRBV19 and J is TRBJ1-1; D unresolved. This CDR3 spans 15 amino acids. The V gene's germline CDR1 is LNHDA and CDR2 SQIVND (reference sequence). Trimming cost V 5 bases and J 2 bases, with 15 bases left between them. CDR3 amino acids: CASSPPGLINTEAFF. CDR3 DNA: TGTGCCAGTAGTCCTCCCGGACTGATTAACACTGAAGCTTTCTTT.

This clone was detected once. The chain's CDR3 is CAWSSGGSLPEQYF. The CDR3, as DNA: TGTGCCTGGAGTAGCGGGGGTAGTCTCCCCGAGCAGTACTTC. This chain joins TRBV30 and TRBJ2-7, with 8 bases lining up with TRBD2. V was pared by 2 bases and J by 6 bases, with 9 bases of the junction left unmatched. The CDR3 totals 14 residues. CDR1 GTSNPN and CDR2 SVGIG come from the germline V gene (reference sequence).

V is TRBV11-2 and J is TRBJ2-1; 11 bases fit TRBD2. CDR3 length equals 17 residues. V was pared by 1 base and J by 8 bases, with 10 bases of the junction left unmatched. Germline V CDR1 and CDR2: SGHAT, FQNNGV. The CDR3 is CASSLAVSGGAADEQFF. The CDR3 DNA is TGTGCCAGCAGCTTAGCGGTTAGCGGGGGGGCAGCGGATGAGCAGTTCTTC.

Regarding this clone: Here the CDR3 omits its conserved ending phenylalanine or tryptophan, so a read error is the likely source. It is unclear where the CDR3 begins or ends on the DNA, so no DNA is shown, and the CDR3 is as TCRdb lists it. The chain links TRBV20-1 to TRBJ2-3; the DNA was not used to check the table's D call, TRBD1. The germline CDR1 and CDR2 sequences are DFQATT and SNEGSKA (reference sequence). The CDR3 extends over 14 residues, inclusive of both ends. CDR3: CSASFGPLGQGIEV.

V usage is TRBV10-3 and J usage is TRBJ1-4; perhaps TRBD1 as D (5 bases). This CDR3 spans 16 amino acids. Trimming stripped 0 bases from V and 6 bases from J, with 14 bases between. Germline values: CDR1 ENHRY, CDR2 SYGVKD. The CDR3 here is CAISESFVGRDEKLFF. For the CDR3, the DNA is TGTGCCATCAGTGAGTCGTTTGTGGGGCGCGATGAAAAACTGTTTTTT.

The CDR3 DNA sequence: TGTGCCAGCAGTGAATGGGGGCTCTCCGGGGAGCTGTTTTTT. This translates into CASSEWGLSGELFF. The chain carries TRBV6-1 and TRBJ2-2, with a tentative D call TRBD1 (6 bases). The CDR3 length is 14 residues. V lost 2 bases and J 6 bases, leaving 10 bases between the germline ends. Germline loops: CDR1 MNHNS, CDR2 SASEGT.

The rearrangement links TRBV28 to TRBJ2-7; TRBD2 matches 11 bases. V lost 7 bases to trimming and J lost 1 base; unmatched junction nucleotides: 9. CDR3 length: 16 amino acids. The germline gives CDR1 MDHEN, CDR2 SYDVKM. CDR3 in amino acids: CASMGLAEIGSYEQYF. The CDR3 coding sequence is TGTGCCAGCATGGGACTAGCGGAAATTGGGTCCTACGAGCAGTACTTC.

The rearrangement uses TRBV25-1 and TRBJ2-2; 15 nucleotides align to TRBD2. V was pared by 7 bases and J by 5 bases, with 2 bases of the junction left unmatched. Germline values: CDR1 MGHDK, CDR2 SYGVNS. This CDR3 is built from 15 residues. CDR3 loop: CASIGLAGGTGELFF. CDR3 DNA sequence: TGTGCCAGCATAGGACTAGCGGGAGGGACCGGGGAGCTGTTTTTT.

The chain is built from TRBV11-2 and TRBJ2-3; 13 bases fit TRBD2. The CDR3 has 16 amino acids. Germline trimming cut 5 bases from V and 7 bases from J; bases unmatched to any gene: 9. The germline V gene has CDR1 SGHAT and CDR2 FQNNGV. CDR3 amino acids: CASSTTLAGGQNTQYF. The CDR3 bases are TGTGCCAGCAGCACGACACTAGCGGGGGGGCAAAATACGCAGTATTTT.

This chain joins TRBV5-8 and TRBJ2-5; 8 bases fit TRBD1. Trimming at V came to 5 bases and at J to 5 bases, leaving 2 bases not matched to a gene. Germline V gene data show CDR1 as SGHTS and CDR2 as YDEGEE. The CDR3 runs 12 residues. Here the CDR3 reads CASSAGGETQYF. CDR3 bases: TGTGCCAGCAGTGCAGGGGGCGAGACCCAGTACTTC.

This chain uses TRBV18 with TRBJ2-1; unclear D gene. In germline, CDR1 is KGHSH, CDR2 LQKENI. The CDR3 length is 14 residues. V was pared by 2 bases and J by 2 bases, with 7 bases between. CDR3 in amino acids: CASSPILTYNEQFF. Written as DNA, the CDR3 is TGTGCCAGCTCACCAATTCTTACCTACAATGAGCAGTTCTTC.

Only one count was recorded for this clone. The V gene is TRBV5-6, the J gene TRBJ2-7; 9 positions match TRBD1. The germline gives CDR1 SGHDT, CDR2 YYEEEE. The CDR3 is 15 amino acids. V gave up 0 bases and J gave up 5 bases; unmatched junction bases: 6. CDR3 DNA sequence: TGTGCCAGCAGCTTGGAGTGGGACAGGGTCCACGAGCAGTACTTC. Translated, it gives CASSLEWDRVHEQYF.